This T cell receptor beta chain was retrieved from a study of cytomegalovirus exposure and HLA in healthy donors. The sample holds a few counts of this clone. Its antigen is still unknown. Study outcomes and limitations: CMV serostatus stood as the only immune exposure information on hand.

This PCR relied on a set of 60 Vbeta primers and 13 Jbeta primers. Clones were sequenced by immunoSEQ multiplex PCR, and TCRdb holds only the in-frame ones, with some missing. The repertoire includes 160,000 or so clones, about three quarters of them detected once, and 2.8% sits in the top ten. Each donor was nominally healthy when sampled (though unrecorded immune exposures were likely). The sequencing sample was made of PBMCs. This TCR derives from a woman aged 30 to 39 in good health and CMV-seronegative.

DNA for the CDR3: TGTGCCACCAGGGATGCGGGAGGGCCCCGCAATGAGCAGTTCTTC. It encodes CATRDAGGPRNEQFF. The rearrangement uses TRBV15 and TRBJ2-1; TRBD2 matches at 9 bases. The V gene end was trimmed by 6 bases and the J gene end by 6 bases; junction bases not matched to a gene: 9. CDR1 is LNHNV and CDR2 is YYDKDF in the germline V gene (reference sequence). This CDR3 is 15 amino acids long. The complete variable domain, with remaining parts taken from reference TRBV15 and TRBJ2-1, reads DAMVIQNPRYQVTQFGKPVTLSCSQTLNHNVMYWYQQKSSQAPKLLFHYYDKDFNNEADTPDNFQSRRPNTSFCFLDIRSPGLGDTAMYLCATRDAGGPRNEQFFGPGTRLTVL.